Listed below are T cell receptor beta chains from one sample, sequenced in a study of T cells after posttransplantation cyclophosphamide. The protocol was immunoSEQ multiplex PCR, while the TCRdb copy is restricted to in-frame clones and leaves out a portion. Altogether hundreds of clones were found in the sample, and no singletons occur. The material sequenced was PBMCs, taken after allogeneic stem cell transplant with posttransplant cyclophosphamide. The source is a male patient aged 25 to 39 who received an allogeneic stem cell transplant from a related donor, was CMV-positive, and had no GVHD. Part of the T cells may come from the graft donor. Both conserved end residues are part of each CDR3. The D gene is left open where the match is weak. Size tells how often a clone was seen (once, few, many) or the class of an expanded clone, and some rows leave it out.

cdr3_nt: TGCAGCGTTGAGGGGCTTAGCTCCTACAATGAGCAGTTCTTC
cdr3_aa: CSVEGLSSYNEQFF
j_call: TRBJ2-1
v_call: TRBV29-1
clone_size: many
d_call: NA

cdr3_nt: TGTGCCAGCAGTGAAATTCCGGTGGGCAATCAGCCCCAGCATTTT
cdr3_aa: CASSEIPVGNQPQHF
j_call: TRBJ1-5
v_call: TRBV2
clone_size: medium-sized
d_call: NA

cdr3_nt: TGTGCCAGCAGCTTAGCGACAGGCCCGAGCGGCTACACCTTC
cdr3_aa: CASSLATGPSGYTF
j_call: TRBJ1-2
v_call: TRBV7-9
clone_size: medium-sized
d_call: NA

cdr3_nt: TGTGCCAGCAGCGTTGGTCTAGCGGGAGTATCGAACACCGGGGAGCTGTTTTTT
cdr3_aa: CASSVGLAGVSNTGELFF
j_call: TRBJ2-2
v_call: TRBV9
clone_size: many
d_call: TRBD2

cdr3_nt: TGTGCCAGCAGCTTAGCCTTCAGGGGAGAGGAATCACCCCTCCACTTT
cdr3_aa: CASSLAFRGEESPLHF
j_call: TRBJ1-6
v_call: TRBV7-6
clone_size: medium-sized
d_call: NA

cdr3_nt: TGCGCCAGCAGCTTGGTCGGGGGAAGCAATCAGCCCCAGCATTTT
cdr3_aa: CASSLVGGSNQPQHF
j_call: TRBJ1-5
v_call: TRBV5-1
clone_size: medium-sized
d_call: NA

cdr3_nt: TGTGCCTGGAGGCCCTTTACAGCCCCTTATGGCTACACCTTC
cdr3_aa: CAWRPFTAPYGYTF
j_call: TRBJ1-2
v_call: TRBV30
clone_size: medium-sized
d_call: NA

cdr3_nt: TGTGCCAGCAGCTCCGCTAGCGGGGGCTACGAGCAGTACTTC
cdr3_aa: CASSSASGGYEQYF
j_call: TRBJ2-7
v_call: TRBV7-2
clone_size: medium-sized
d_call: TRBD2

cdr3_nt: TGTGCTAGTGGACCCGCTAGCGGGGGAGTCAATGAGCAGTTCTTC
cdr3_aa: CASGPASGGVNEQFF
j_call: TRBJ2-1
v_call: TRBV12-5
clone_size: medium-sized
d_call: TRBD2

cdr3_nt: TGTGCCAGCTCACCACCTAACAGGGCAGAAACCGGGGAGCTGTTTTTT
cdr3_aa: CASSPPNRAETGELFF
j_call: TRBJ2-2
v_call: TRBV18
clone_size: medium-sized
d_call: NA

cdr3_nt: TGTGCCAGCAGCTCTAGCGGCTCTAGCACAGATACGCAGTATTTT
cdr3_aa: CASSSSGSSTDTQYF
j_call: TRBJ2-3
v_call: TRBV5-5
clone_size: medium-sized
d_call: TRBD2

cdr3_nt: TGTGCCAGCAGGTCCGCAGGCCCAAACCCAAGACAGGGGGCTAACTATGGCTACACCTTC
cdr3_aa: CASRSAGPNPRQGANYGYTF
j_call: TRBJ1-2
v_call: TRBV28
clone_size: medium-sized
d_call: TRBD1

cdr3_nt: TGTGCCAGCGGTGAAGACAGGGGGTACACCGGGGAGCTGTTTTTT
cdr3_aa: CASGEDRGYTGELFF
j_call: TRBJ2-2
v_call: TRBV28
clone_size: medium-sized
d_call: TRBD1

cdr3_nt: TGTGCCAGCAGCCCTAGCGGGAGTGGGGGAGATACGCAGTATTTT
cdr3_aa: CASSPSGSGGDTQYF
j_call: TRBJ2-3
v_call: TRBV7-3
clone_size: many
d_call: TRBD2

cdr3_nt: TGTGCCAGCAGTACCCAAAAGGGTTACGAGCAGTACTTC
cdr3_aa: CASSTQKGYEQYF
j_call: TRBJ2-7
v_call: TRBV6-1
clone_size: medium-sized
d_call: NA

cdr3_nt: TGTGCCAGCAGCTTGGGTGGGACAGGGTACCAGCCCCAGCATTTT
cdr3_aa: CASSLGGTGYQPQHF
j_call: TRBJ1-5
v_call: TRBV5-6
clone_size: medium-sized
d_call: TRBD1

cdr3_nt: TGTGCCTGGAGTGTAATGTCGGAGACCCAGTACTTC
cdr3_aa: CAWSVMSETQYF
j_call: TRBJ2-5
v_call: TRBV30
clone_size: NA
d_call: NA

cdr3_nt: TGTGCCAGCTCAAGGAACACCGGGACTAGCAGCAATGAGCAGTTCTTC
cdr3_aa: CASSRNTGTSSNEQFF
j_call: TRBJ2-1
v_call: TRBV18
clone_size: medium-sized
d_call: TRBD2

cdr3_nt: TGTGCCAGTAGTATACAGGGGGCTTTTGACGAGCAGTACTTC
cdr3_aa: CASSIQGAFDEQYF
j_call: TRBJ2-7
v_call: TRBV19
clone_size: medium-sized
d_call: TRBD1

cdr3_nt: TGTGCCAGCAGCGGGGTTCCCTTCGACACTGAAGCTTTCTTT
cdr3_aa: CASSGVPFDTEAFF
j_call: TRBJ1-1
v_call: TRBV2
clone_size: medium-sized
d_call: NA

cdr3_nt: TGCGCCAGCAGCTTGAATGGACAGATCTCTGGAAACACCATATATTTT
cdr3_aa: CASSLNGQISGNTIYF
j_call: TRBJ1-3
v_call: TRBV5-1
clone_size: medium-sized
d_call: NA

cdr3_nt: TGCGCCAGCAGCCAAGGGGACAGGGGTAATGAAAAACTGTTTTTT
cdr3_aa: CASSQGDRGNEKLFF
j_call: TRBJ1-4
v_call: TRBV4-1
clone_size: large
d_call: TRBD1

cdr3_nt: TGTGCCAGCAGTGAAAGTATCGGGACTCGCCTGGGAAACACCATATATTTT
cdr3_aa: CASSESIGTRLGNTIYF
j_call: TRBJ1-3
v_call: TRBV6-1
clone_size: medium-sized
d_call: NA

cdr3_nt: TGTGCCAGCAGCTTAAATAGTTGGTCGAGCACAGATACGCAGTATTTT
cdr3_aa: CASSLNSWSSTDTQYF
j_call: TRBJ2-3
v_call: TRBV7-2
clone_size: medium-sized
d_call: NA

cdr3_nt: TGCGCCAGCACCCCTGCCGGACAGGGGGCCGGGGAGCTGTTTTTT
cdr3_aa: CASTPAGQGAGELFF
j_call: TRBJ2-2
v_call: TRBV4-1
clone_size: medium-sized
d_call: TRBD1

cdr3_nt: TGTGCCAGCAGCTCCAACCGACTAGCCGGCGATTACGAGCAGTACTTC
cdr3_aa: CASSSNRLAGDYEQYF
j_call: TRBJ2-7
v_call: TRBV7-8
clone_size: medium-sized
d_call: TRBD2

cdr3_nt: TGTGCCAGCAGCTTAGAAATTATTTTGGGGGGCACTGAAGCTTTCTTT
cdr3_aa: CASSLEIILGGTEAFF
j_call: TRBJ1-1
v_call: TRBV7-8
clone_size: medium-sized
d_call: NA

cdr3_nt: TGTGCCAGTAGTATCGGGACAGGAGGTGGAAACGAGCAGTACTTC
cdr3_aa: CASSIGTGGGNEQYF
j_call: TRBJ2-7
v_call: TRBV19
clone_size: large
d_call: TRBD1

cdr3_nt: TGTGCCAGCAGCCAGGTTCAGCGGGAGTACAATGAGCAGTTCTTC
cdr3_aa: CASSQVQREYNEQFF
j_call: TRBJ2-1
v_call: TRBV14
clone_size: medium-sized
d_call: TRBD2

cdr3_nt: TGTGCCAGCAGCGGAATCCTAGCGGCGGGGGGAGAGCAGTACTTC
cdr3_aa: CASSGILAAGGEQYF
j_call: TRBJ2-7
v_call: TRBV7-9
clone_size: medium-sized
d_call: TRBD2

cdr3_nt: TGCGCCAGCAGCTTGTACTCGAACTATGGCTACACCTTC
cdr3_aa: CASSLYSNYGYTF
j_call: TRBJ1-2
v_call: TRBV5-1
clone_size: medium-sized
d_call: NA

cdr3_nt: TGTGCCACCCGACAGGGACAAGCAACTAATGAAAAACTGTTTTTT
cdr3_aa: CATRQGQATNEKLFF
j_call: TRBJ1-4
v_call: TRBV6-2/TRBV6-3
clone_size: medium-sized
d_call: TRBD1